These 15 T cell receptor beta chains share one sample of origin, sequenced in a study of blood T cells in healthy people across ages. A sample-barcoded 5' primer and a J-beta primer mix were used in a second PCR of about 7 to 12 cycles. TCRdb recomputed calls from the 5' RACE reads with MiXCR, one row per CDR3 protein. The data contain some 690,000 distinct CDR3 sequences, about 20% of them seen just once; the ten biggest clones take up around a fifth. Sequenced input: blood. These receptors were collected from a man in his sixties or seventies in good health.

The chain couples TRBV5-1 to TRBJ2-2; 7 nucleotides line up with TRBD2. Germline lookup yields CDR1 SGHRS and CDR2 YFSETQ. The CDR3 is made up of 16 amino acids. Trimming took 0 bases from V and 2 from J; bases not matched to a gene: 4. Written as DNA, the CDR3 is TGCGCCAGCAGCTTGGCCCGGGACTACAACACCGGGGAGCTGTTTTTT. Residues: CASSLARDYNTGELFF. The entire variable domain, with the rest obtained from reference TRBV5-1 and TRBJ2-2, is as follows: KAGVTQTPRYLIKTRGQQVTLSCSPISGHRSVSWYQQTPGQGLQFLFEYFSETQRNKGNFPGRFSGRQFSNSRSEMNVSTLELGDSALYLCASSLARDYNTGELFFGEGSRLTVL.

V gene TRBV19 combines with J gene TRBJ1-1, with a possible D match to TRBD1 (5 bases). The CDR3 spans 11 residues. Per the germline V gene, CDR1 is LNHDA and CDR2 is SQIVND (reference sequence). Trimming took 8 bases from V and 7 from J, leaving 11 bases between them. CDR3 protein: CASFYRGEAFF. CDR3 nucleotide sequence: TGTGCCAGTTTTTATAGGGGTGAAGCTTTCTTT.

In DNA form, the CDR3 reads TGTGCCAGCAGCTTAGAGGGACGCTACGAGCAGTACGTC. It translates to CASSLEGRYEQYV. The genes are TRBV7-2 and TRBJ2-7, with D perhaps assigned TRBD1 or TRBD2 (5 bases each). The germline V and J ends were trimmed by 1 base and 3 bases, with 7 bases remaining between them. The CDR3 spans 13 residues. Germline values: CDR1 SGHTA, CDR2 FQGNSA.

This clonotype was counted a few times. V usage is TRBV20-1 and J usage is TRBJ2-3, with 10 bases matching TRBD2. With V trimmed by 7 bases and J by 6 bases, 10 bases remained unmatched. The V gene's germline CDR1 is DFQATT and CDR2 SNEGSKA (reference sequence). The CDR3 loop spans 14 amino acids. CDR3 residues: CSVVPSGSRDTQYF. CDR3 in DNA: TGCAGTGTGGTACCTAGCGGGAGTAGGGATACGCAGTATTTT.

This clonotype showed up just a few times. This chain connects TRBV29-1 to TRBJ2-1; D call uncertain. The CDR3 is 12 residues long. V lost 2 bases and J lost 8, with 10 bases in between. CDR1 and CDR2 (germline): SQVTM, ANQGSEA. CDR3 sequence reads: CSVESLGDEQFF. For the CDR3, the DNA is TGCAGCGTTGAATCGCTGGGCGATGAGCAGTTCTTC.

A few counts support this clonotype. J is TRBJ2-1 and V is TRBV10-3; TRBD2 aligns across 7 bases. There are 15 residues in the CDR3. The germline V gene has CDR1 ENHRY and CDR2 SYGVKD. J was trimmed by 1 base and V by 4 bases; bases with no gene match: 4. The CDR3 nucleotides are TGTGCCATCAGTGGCGGGAGCCTTTCCTACAATGAGCAGTTCTTC. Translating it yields CAISGGSLSYNEQFF.

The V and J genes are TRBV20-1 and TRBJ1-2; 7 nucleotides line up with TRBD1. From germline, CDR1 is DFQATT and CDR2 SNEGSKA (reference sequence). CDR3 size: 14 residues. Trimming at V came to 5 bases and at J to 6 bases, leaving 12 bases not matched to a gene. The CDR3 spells CSAYLDRVSHGYTF. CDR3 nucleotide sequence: TGCAGTGCTTACCTAGACAGGGTGTCACATGGCTACACCTTC.

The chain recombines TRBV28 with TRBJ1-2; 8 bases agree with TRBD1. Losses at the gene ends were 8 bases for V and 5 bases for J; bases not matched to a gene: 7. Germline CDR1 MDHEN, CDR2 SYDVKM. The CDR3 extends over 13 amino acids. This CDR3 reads CASGPGTGYGYTF. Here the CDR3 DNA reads TGTGCCAGCGGTCCTGGGACAGGATATGGCTACACCTTC.

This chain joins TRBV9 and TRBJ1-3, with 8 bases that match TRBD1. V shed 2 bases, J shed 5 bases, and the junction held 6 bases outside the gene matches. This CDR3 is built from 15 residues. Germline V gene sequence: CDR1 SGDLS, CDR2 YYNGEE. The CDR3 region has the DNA TGTGCCAGCAGCGTCGACAGGGGAACACGAAACACCATATATTTT. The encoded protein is CASSVDRGTRNTIYF.

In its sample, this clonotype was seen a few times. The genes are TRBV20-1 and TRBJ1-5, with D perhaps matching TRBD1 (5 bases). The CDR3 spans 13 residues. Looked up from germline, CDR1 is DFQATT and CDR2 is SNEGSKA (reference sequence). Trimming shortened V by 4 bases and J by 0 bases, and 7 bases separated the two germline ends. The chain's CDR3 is CSANQGSNQPQHF. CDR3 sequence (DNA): TGCAGTGCTAACCAGGGTAGCAATCAGCCCCAGCATTTT.

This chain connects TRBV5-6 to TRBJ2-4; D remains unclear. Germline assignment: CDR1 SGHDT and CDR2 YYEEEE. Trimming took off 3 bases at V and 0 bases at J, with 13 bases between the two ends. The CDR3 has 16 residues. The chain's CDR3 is CASSSTVNLAKNIQYF. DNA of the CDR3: TGTGCCAGCAGCTCAACAGTAAATCTAGCCAAAAACATTCAGTACTTC.

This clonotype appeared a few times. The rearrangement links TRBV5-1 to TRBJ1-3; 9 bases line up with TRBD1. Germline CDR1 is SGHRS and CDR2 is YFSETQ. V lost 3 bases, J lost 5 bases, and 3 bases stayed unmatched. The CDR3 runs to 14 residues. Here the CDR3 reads CASSYGQGRNTIYF. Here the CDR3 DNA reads TGCGCCAGCAGCTACGGACAGGGGAGAAACACCATATATTTT.

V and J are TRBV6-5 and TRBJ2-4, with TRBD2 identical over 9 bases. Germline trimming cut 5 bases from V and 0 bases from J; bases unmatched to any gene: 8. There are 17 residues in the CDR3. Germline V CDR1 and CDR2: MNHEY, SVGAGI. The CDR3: CASSKSSGTLAKNIQYF. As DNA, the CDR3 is TGTGCCAGCAGTAAATCTAGCGGGACACTAGCCAAAAACATTCAGTACTTC.

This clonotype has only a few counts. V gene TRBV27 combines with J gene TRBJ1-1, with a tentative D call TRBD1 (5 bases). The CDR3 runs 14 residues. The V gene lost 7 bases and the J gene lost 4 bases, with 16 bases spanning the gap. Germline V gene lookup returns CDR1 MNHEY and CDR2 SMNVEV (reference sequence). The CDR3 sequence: CASISGLVGTEAFF. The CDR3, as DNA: TGTGCCAGCATCTCAGGGCTCGTGGGCACTGAAGCTTTCTTT.

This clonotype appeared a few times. Here the CDR3 DNA reads TGTGCCAGCAGCTTAGCGCACAGCGAGCAGTTCTTC. It is translated as CASSLAHSEQFF. This chain joins TRBV7-2 and TRBJ2-1; D remains ambiguous. Deletions cut 0 bases from V and 10 bases from J, with 7 bases between. CDR1 is SGHTA, CDR2 FQGNSA, per germline. There are 12 residues in the CDR3. The variable domain in full, completed from reference TRBV7-2 and TRBJ2-1, reads GAGVSQSPSNKVTEKGKDVELRCDPISGHTALYWYRQSLGQGLEFLIYFQGNSAPDKSGLPSDRFSAERTGGSVSTLTIQRTQQEDSAVYLCASSLAHSEQFFGPGTRLTVL.